A selection of T cell receptor beta chains follows, all from one sample in a study of blood T cells in healthy people across ages. One entry per CDR3 protein results from TCRdb running MiXCR on the 5' RACE reads. This table holds over 950,000 distinct CDR3 sequences, around two fifths found once. Sequencing was performed on blood. These receptors originate from a man aged 18 to 30 in good health. The CDR3 runs from the conserved cysteine through the conserved F or W. The order of the fields is V gene, J gene, D gene, clone size, CDR3 DNA, CDR3 protein. A D gene is named only where the DNA matches it firmly. Clone sizes are given selectively: once, few, many, or a class where the clone is expanded.

TRBV7-8	TRBJ2-7	-	-	TGTGCCAGCAGCTTAGTTCGTTTCCGTAAAGGACAGACTCATTACCTCCGCGAGCAGTACTTC	CASSLVRFRKGQTHYLREQYF
TRBV9	TRBJ1-2	TRBD1	-	TGTGCCAGCAGTCGTACCGGGACAGGAGACCATGGCTACACCTTC	CASSRTGTGDHGYTF
TRBV4-2	TRBJ2-7	TRBD2	-	TGTGCCAGCAGCCGATCGACTAGCGGGGGATCTAGCTCCTACGGGCAGTACTTC	CASSRSTSGGSSSYGQYF
TRBV9	TRBJ1-1	TRBD1	-	TGTGCCGGCAGCGCCGCGGACAGGGGGCGCGGGGCTGAAGCTTTCTTT	CAGSAADRGRGAEAFF
TRBV4-3	TRBJ2-3	-	-	TGCGCCAGCAGCCAAGATCCGAAAGGGGAGGCCACAGATACGCAGTATTTT	CASSQDPKGEATDTQYF
TRBV27	TRBJ2-3	-	-	TGTGCCAGCAGTGCCGAACATGGCACAGATACGCAGTATTTT	CASSAEHGTDTQYF
TRBV14	TRBJ2-1	-	-	TGTGCCAGCAGCCATGCCAATGAGCAGTTCTTC	CASSHANEQFF
TRBV4-1	TRBJ2-7	-	few	TGCGCCAGCAGCCAAGATGGCCTAAGGGTAGACGAGCAGTACTTC	CASSQDGLRVDEQYF
TRBV5-1	TRBJ2-3	TRBD2	-	TGCGCCAGCAGCTTATCGGGGGGTTATGATACGCAGTATTTT	CASSLSGGYDTQYF
TRBV5-1	TRBJ2-1	TRBD1	few	TGCGCCAGCAGCTTGAATGGACAGGGGGCGAATGAGCAGTTCTTC	CASSLNGQGANEQFF
TRBV7-2	TRBJ2-1	-	-	TGTGCCAGCAGCTTATCTTTTGACGGAAACAATGAGCAGTTCTTC	CASSLSFDGNNEQFF
TRBV4-1	TRBJ2-3	-	-	TGCGCCAGCAGCCCCGATCCGGCGGGTAGCACAGATACGCAGTATTTT	CASSPDPAGSTDTQYF
TRBV27	TRBJ2-7	-	-	TGTGCCAGCAGTTCCCGGAGAGACAGTGAGCAGTACTTC	CASSSRRDSEQYF
TRBV29-1	TRBJ2-7	-	-	TGCAGCGTTGCGTTTGACAACTACAATGAGCAGTACTTC	CSVAFDNYNEQYF
TRBV20-1	TRBJ1-2	-	few	TGCAGTGCTCAGACGGGGTATGGCTACACCTTC	CSAQTGYGYTF
TRBV6-6	TRBJ2-5	TRBD1	-	TGTGCCAGCAGTTACTGGGACAGCAATGAGCAGTACTTC	CASSYWDSNEQYF
TRBV1	TRBJ1-1	-	-	TGCACCAGCAGCCACCAAAGGCCGCTCATGAACACTGAAGCTTTCTTT	CTSSHQRPLMNTEAFF
TRBV29-1	TRBJ1-2	-	many	TGCAGCGTTGCCGAGCCCCTTATGAAGGGATTAGGTGGCTACACCTTC	CSVAEPLMKGLGGYTF
TRBV2	TRBJ2-7	-	-	TGTGCCAGCATAGATAGGGCACCCTACGAGCAGTACTTC	CASIDRAPYEQYF
TRBV10-3	TRBJ2-7	-	few	TGTGCCATCAGTGAGTCCCAACAGGGTGGGTACGAGCAGTACTTC	CAISESQQGGYEQYF
TRBV4-1	TRBJ1-5	-	-	TGCGCCAGCAGCCAAGAAGGATCGGGACACCACAATCAGCCCCAGCATTTT	CASSQEGSGHHNQPQHF
TRBV6-5	TRBJ1-1	-	-	TGTGCCAGCAGTTACTCAAGGGGAGGCAGTGAAGCTTTCTTT	CASSYSRGGSEAFF